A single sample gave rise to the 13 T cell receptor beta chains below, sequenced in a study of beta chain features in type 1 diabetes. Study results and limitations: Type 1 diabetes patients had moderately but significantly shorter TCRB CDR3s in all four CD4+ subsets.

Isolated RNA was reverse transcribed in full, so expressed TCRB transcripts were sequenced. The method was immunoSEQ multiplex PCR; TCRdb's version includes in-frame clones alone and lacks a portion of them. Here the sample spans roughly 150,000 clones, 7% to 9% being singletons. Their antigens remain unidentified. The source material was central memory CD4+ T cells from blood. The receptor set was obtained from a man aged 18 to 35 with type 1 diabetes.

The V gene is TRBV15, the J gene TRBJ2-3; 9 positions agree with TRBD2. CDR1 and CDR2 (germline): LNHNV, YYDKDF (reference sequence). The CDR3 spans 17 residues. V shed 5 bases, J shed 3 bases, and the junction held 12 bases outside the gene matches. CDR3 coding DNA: TGTGCCACCAGCGCTAGGCTAGCGGGAATAGGAACAGATACGCAGTATTTT. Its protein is CATSARLAGIGTDTQYF.

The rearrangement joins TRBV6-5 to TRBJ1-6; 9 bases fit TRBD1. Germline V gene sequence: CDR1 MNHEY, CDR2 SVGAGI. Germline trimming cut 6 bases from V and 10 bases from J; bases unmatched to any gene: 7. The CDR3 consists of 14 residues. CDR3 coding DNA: TGTGCCAGCAGCTTCGGACAGGGGAGGTCACCCCTCCACTTT. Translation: CASSFGQGRSPLHF.

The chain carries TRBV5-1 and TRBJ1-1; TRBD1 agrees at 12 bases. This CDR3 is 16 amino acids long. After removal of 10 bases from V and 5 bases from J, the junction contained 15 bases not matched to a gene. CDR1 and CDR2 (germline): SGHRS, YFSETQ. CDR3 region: CASSSGQGASWTEAFF. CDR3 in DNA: TGCGCCTCCTCGTCGGGACAGGGGGCGTCTTGGACTGAAGCTTTCTTT.

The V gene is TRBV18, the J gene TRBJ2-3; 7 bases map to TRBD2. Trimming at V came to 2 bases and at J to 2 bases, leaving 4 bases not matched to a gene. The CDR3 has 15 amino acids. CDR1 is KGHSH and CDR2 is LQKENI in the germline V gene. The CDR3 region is CASSPSAGITDTQYF. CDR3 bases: TGTGCCAGCTCACCATCAGCGGGGATCACAGATACGCAGTATTTT.

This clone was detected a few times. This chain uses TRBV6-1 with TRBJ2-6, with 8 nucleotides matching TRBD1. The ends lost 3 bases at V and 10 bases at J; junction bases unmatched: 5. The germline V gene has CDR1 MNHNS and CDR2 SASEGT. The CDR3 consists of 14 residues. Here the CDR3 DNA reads TGTGCCAGCAGTGAGCTTTACAGGGGGAACGTCCTGACTTTC. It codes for CASSELYRGNVLTF.

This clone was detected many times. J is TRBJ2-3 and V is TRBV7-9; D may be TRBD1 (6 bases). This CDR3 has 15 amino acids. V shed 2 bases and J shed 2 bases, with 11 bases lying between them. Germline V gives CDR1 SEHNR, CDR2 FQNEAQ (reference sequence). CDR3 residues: CASSLWNRATDTQYF. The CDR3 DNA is TGTGCCAGCAGCTTATGGAACAGGGCCACAGATACGCAGTATTTT. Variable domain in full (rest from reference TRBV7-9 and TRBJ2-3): DTGVSQNPRHKITKRGQNVTFRCDPISEHNRLYWYRQTLGQGPEFLTYFQNEAQLEKSRLLSDRFSAERPKGSFSTLEIQRTEQGDSAMYLCASSLWNRATDTQYFGPGTRLTVL.

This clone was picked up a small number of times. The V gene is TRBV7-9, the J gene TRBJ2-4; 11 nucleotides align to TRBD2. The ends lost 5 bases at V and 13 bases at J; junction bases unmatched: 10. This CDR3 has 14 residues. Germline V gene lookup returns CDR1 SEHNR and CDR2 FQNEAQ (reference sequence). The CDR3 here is CASSTGTSGMGQYF. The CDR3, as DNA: TGTGCCAGCAGCACCGGGACTAGCGGTATGGGACAGTACTTC.

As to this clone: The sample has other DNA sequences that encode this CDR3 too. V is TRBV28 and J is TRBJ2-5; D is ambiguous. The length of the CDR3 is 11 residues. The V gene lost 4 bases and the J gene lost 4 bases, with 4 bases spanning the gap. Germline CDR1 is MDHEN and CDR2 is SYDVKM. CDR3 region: CASSYRETQYF. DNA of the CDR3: TGTGCCAGCAGTTATCGAGAGACCCAGTACTTC.

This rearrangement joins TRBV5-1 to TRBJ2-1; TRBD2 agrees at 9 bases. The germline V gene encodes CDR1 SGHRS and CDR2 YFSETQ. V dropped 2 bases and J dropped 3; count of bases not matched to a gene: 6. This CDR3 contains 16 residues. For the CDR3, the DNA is TGCGCCAGCAGCTTCCAGACTAGCGGATACTACAATGAGCAGTTCTTC. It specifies CASSFQTSGYYNEQFF.

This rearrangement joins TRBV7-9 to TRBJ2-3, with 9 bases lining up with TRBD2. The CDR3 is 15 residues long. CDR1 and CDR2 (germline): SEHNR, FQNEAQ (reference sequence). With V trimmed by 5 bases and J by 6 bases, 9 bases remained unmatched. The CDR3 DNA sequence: TGTGCCAGCAGCCCCTTGGCGGGGGGGGTCGATACGCAGTATTTT. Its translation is CASSPLAGGVDTQYF.

The CDR3 reads CASRSGGAGNEQFF. Here the CDR3 DNA reads TGTGCCAGCAGAAGCGGGGGGGCCGGGAATGAGCAGTTCTTC. The chain recombines TRBV6-1 with TRBJ2-1; TRBD2 agrees at 10 bases. Trimming cost V 6 bases and J 7 bases; bases outside gene matches: 6. Germline CDR1 and CDR2: MNHNS and SASEGT. This CDR3 contains 14 residues.

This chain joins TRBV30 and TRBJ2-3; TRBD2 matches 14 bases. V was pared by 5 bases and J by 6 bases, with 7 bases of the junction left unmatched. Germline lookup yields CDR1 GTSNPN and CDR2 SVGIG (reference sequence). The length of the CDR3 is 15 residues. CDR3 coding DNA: TGTGCCTGGCGCAGGACTAGCGGGGGGCGGGATACGCAGTATTTT. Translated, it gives CAWRRTSGGRDTQYF.

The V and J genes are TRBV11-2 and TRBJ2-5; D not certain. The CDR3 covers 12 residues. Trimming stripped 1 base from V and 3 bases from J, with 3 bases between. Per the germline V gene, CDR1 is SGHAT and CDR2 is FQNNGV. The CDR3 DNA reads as TGTGCCAGCAGCTTAGCAGAAGAGACCCAGTACTTC. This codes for CASSLAEETQYF.